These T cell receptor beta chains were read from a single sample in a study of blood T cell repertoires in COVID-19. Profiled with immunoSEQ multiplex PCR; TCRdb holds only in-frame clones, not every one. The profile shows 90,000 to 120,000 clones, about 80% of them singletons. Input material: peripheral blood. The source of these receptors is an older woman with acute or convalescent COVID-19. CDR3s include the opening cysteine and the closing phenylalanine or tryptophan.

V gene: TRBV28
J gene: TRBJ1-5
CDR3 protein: CASNPGVEQPQHF

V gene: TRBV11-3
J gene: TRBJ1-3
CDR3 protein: CASSRDMVSGNTIYF

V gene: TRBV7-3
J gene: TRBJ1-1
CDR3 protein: CASSFSGNTEAFF

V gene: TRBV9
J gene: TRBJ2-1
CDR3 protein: CASSEGLAVNGEQFF

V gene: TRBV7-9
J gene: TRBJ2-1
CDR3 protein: CASSVGGLAGNEQFF

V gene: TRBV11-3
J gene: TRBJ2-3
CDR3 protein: CASSLGGSTDTQYF

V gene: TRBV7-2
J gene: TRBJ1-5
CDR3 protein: CASSPSGGRHQPQHF

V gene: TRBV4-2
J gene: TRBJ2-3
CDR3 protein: CASSQDRGQGTDTQYF

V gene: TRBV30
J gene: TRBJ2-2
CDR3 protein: CASGQGARGELFF

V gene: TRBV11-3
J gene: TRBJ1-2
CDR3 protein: CASLLVEDRILRGYTF

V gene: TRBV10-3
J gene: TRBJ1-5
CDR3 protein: CAISESRQTSNQPQHF

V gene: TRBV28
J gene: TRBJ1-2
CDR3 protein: CASSQGRQGYGYTF

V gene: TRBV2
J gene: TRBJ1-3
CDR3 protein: CASGPGNTIYF

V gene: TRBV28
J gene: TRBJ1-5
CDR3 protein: CASSLFTQNQPQHF

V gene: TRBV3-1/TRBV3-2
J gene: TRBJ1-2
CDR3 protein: CASSQLSNYGYTF

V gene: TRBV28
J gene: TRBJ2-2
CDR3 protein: CASSPGGAGKAGELFF

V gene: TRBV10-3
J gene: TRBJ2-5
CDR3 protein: CAISRQGTWQETQYF

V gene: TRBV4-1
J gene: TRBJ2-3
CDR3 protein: CASRVPGSDTQYF

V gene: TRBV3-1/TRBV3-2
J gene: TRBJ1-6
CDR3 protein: CASSQERSRGYSPLHF

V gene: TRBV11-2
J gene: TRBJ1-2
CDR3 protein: CASSLRQGGSYGYTF

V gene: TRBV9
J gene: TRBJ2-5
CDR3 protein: CASSAPAAPETQYF

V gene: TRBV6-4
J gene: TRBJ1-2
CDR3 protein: CASRQGTNYGYTF